This TCR beta chain was sequenced in a study of control samples from healthy donors and cancer patients. Only in-frame clones appear in the TCRdb table, and some are missing; sequencing was by immunoSEQ multiplex PCR. The table shows about 160,000 clones, with just under 95% occurring only once. This CDR3 comprises 13 residues. V was shortened by 6 bases and J by 1 base, with 9 bases between the two germline ends. The V gene's germline CDR1 is WNHNN and CDR2 SYGVQD (reference sequence). The V and J genes are TRBV10-1 and TRBJ1-1, with D perhaps TRBD1 (6 bases). The sequenced sample was blood. The sequence derives from a woman aged 40-49 years in good health. CDR3 residues: CASRRGQNTEAFF. The DNA for the CDR3 is TGCGCCAGCAGGAGGGGACAGAACACTGAAGCTTTCTTT.